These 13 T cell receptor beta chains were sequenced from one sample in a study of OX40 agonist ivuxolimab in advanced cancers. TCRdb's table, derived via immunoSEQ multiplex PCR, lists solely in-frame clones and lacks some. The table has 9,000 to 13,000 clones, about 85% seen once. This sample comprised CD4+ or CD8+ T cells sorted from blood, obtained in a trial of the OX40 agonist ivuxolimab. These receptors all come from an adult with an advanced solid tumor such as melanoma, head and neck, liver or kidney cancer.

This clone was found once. CDR3 amino acids: CASSQGGDNEQFF. The CDR3 coding sequence is TGTGCCAGCAGCCAAGGGGGGGATAATGAGCAGTTCTTC. The V gene is TRBV7-9, the J gene TRBJ2-1; possibly TRBD2 for D (7 bases). The CDR3 sequence is 13 residues long. The V end was cut by 5 bases, the J end by 7 bases, with 12 bases between. Germline V lookup: CDR1 SEHNR, CDR2 FQNEAQ (reference sequence).

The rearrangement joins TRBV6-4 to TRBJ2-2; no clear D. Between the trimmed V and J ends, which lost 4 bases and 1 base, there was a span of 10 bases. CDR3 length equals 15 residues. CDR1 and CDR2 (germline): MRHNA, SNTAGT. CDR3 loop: CASSVQDGNTGELFF. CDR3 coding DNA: TGTGCCAGCAGTGTGCAGGATGGGAACACCGGGGAGCTGTTTTTT.

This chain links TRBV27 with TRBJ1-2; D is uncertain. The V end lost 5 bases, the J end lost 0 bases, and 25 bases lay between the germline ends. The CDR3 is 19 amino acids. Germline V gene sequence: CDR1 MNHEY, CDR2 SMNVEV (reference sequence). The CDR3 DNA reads TGTGCCAGCAGTCTGTACCCCAATTTTGGGGAGCAAACTAACTATGGCTACACCTTC. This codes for CASSLYPNFGEQTNYGYTF.

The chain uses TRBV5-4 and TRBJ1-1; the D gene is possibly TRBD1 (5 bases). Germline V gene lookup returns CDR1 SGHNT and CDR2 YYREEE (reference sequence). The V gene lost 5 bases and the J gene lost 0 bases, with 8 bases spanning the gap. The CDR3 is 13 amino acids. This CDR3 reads CASRTAMNTEAFF. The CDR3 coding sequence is TGTGCCAGCAGGACAGCTATGAACACTGAAGCTTTCTTT. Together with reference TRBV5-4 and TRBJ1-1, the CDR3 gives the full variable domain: ETGVTQSPTHLIKTRGQQVTLRCSSQSGHNTVSWYQQALGQGPQFIFQYYREEENGRGNFPPRFSGLQFPNYSSELNVNALELDDSALYLCASRTAMNTEAFFGQGTRLTVV.

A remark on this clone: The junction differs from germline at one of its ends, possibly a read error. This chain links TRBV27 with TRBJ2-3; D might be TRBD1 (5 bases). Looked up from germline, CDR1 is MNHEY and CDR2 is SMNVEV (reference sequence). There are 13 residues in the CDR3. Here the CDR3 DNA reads TGTGCCAGCAGTTCGGACAATCCAGATACGCAATATTTT. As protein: CASSSDNPDTQYF.

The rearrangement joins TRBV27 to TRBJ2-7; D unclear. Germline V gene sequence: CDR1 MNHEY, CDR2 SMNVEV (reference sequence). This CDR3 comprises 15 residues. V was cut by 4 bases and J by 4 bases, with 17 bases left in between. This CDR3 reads CASSSNPLALYEQYF. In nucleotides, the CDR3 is TGTGCCAGCAGTTCCAATCCCTTGGCCCTATACGAGCAGTACTTC.

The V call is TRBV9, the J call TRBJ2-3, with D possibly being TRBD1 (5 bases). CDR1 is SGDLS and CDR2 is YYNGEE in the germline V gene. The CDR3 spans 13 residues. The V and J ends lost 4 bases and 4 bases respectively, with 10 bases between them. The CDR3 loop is CASSQGLADTQYF. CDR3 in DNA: TGTGCCAGCAGCCAGGGTTTAGCAGATACGCAGTATTTT. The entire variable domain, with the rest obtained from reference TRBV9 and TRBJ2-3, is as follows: DSGVTQTPKHLITATGQRVTLRCSPRSGDLSVYWYQQSLDQGLQFLIQYYNGEERAKGNILERFSAQQFPDLHSELNLSSLELGDSALYFCASSQGLADTQYFGPGTRLTVL.

The CDR3 nucleotides are TGCGCCAGCAGCCAAGAAACAGGGGCAGATACGCAGTATTTT. This translates into CASSQETGADTQYF. The rearrangement uses TRBV4-1 and TRBJ2-3; the match to TRBD1 covers 7 bases. The CDR3 spans 14 residues. V gave up 0 bases and J gave up 4 bases; unmatched junction bases: 1. Germline V gives CDR1 MGHRA, CDR2 YSYEKL.

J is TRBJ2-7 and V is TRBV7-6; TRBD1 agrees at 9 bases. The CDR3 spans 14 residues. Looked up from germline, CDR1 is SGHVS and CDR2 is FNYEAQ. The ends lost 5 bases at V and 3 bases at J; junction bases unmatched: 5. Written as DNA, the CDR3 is TGTGCCAGCAGCCCCCCGGGACAGGGCTACGAGCAGTACTTC. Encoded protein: CASSPPGQGYEQYF.

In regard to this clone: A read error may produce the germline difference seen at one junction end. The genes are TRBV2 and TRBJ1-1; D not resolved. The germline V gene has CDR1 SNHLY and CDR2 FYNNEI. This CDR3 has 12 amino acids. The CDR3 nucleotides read TGTGCCAGCATTGCCGTGAAAACTGAAGCTTTCTTT. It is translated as CASIAVKTEAFF.

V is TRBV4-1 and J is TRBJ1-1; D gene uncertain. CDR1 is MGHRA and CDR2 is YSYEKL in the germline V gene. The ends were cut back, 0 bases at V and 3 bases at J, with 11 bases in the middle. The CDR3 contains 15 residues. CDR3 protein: CASSQEMRSHTEAFF. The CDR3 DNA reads TGCGCCAGCAGCCAAGAGATGCGGTCCCACACTGAAGCTTTCTTT.

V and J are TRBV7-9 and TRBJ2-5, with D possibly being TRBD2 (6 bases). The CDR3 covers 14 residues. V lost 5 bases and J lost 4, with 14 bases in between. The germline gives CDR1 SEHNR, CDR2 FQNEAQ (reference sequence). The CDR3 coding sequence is TGTGCCAGCAGCAAGGGACTCTTAGTAGAGACCCAGTACTTC. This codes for CASSKGLLVETQYF.

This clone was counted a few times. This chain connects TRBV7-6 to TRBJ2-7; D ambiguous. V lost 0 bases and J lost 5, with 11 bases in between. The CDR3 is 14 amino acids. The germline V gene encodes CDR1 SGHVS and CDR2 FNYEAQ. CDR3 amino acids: CASSLAVWTDEQYF. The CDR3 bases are TGTGCCAGCAGCTTAGCTGTTTGGACCGACGAGCAGTACTTC.